These 8 T cell receptor beta chains originate from one sample sequenced in a study of cytomegalovirus exposure and HLA in healthy donors. The PCR employed 60 Vbeta primers together with 13 Jbeta primers. Generated by immunoSEQ multiplex PCR, the TCRdb table keeps only in-frame clones and is missing some. The sample holds 100,000 to 140,000 clones, about 80% seen once. The sequencing input was PBMCs. These receptors originate from a man aged 25-45 years in good health and CMV-seropositive.

This chain links TRBV15 with TRBJ2-1, with 11 nucleotides matching TRBD2. The V gene end was trimmed by 4 bases and the J gene end by 0 bases; junction bases not matched to a gene: 14. CDR3 size: 20 residues. Looked up from germline, CDR1 is LNHNV and CDR2 is YYDKDF (reference sequence). In DNA, the CDR3 is TGTGCCACCAGCACCCCCCCCGGGACTAGCGGTTGGAGCTCCTACAATGAGCAGTTCTTC. Amino acid sequence: CATSTPPGTSGWSSYNEQFF. The full variable domain, in which reference TRBV15 and TRBJ2-1 provide the parts outside the CDR3, is DAMVIQNPRYQVTQFGKPVTLSCSQTLNHNVMYWYQQKSSQAPKLLFHYYDKDFNNEADTPDNFQSRRPNTSFCFLDIRSPGLGDTAMYLCATSTPPGTSGWSSYNEQFFGPGTRLTVL.

The V gene is TRBV7-6, the J gene TRBJ2-5; 10 bases align to TRBD1. V was clipped by 5 bases and J by 2 bases; unmatched bases: 8. The CDR3 covers 16 residues. Germline V gives CDR1 SGHVS, CDR2 FNYEAQ. CDR3 nucleotides: TGTGCCAGCAGCCGGAGACAGGGGGCGACGCAAGAGACCCAGTACTTC. Translated, it gives CASSRRQGATQETQYF.

This sequence joins TRBV6-1 and TRBJ2-5; D possibly corresponds to TRBD1 (5 bases). This CDR3 region has 13 residues. The ends were cut back, 6 bases at V and 7 bases at J, with 15 bases in the middle. CDR1 is MNHNS and CDR2 is SASEGT in the germline V gene. The CDR3 loop is CASRITGTGTQYF. The CDR3 coding sequence is TGTGCCAGCAGGATTACAGGTACCGGGACCCAGTACTTC.

This chain joins TRBV5-4 and TRBJ1-3; no clear D gene. The germline V gene encodes CDR1 SGHNT and CDR2 YYREEE (reference sequence). V lost 0 bases and J 0 bases, leaving 13 bases between the germline ends. The CDR3 consists of 17 residues. The CDR3 region has the DNA TGTGCCAGCAGCTTGGGATCTGGGCAGCTCTCTGGAAACACCATATATTTT. As protein: CASSLGSGQLSGNTIYF.

This chain connects TRBV9 to TRBJ1-1; 7 bases align to TRBD1. This CDR3 contains 15 residues. Trimming removed 1 base from V and 3 bases from J; junction bases left unmatched: 6. Germline lookup yields CDR1 SGDLS and CDR2 YYNGEE. This CDR3 is CASSVTLTGDTEAFF. The CDR3 coding sequence is TGTGCCAGCAGCGTAACCCTCACAGGGGACACTGAAGCTTTCTTT.

V is TRBV2 and J is TRBJ1-2; 7 positions match TRBD1. Trimming cost V 11 bases and J 4 bases; bases outside gene matches: 13. Looked up from germline, CDR1 is SNHLY and CDR2 is FYNNEI. The CDR3 loop spans 14 amino acids. The CDR3 protein is CAFDPGQNFYGYTF. The CDR3 nucleotides read TGTGCCTTCGACCCGGGACAGAATTTCTATGGCTACACCTTC.

This clone was counted a few times. The chain employs TRBV6-4 and TRBJ1-5; 8 bases match TRBD1. CDR3 size: 13 residues. The germline V gene has CDR1 MRHNA and CDR2 SNTAGT. CDR3 region: CFQGGRGPQPQHF. As DNA, the CDR3 is TGTTTCCAAGGGGGCAGGGGGCCTCAGCCCCAGCATTTT.

The gene calls are TRBV30 and TRBJ2-7; TRBD1 aligns across 7 bases. Germline-derived CDR1 and CDR2 are GTSNPN and SVGIG (reference sequence). The CDR3 totals 12 residues. With 1 base clipped from V and 5 bases from J, the junction kept 2 bases outside the gene matches. The CDR3 region has the DNA TGTGCCTGGAGTGGAGGGGGCGACGAGCAGTACTTC. It specifies CAWSGGGDEQYF.